This is a list of T cell receptor beta chains from one sample in a study of beta chain features in type 1 diabetes. Some clones are missing from TCRdb's copy, which holds only in-frame ones; the method was immunoSEQ multiplex PCR. The table lists about 330,000 clones, 9.5% to 12% of them singletons. Source material: naive CD4+ T cells from blood. The origin of the receptors is a woman aged 25 to 39 in good health. Each CDR3 is given with its conserved first and last residue. The order of the fields is clone size, D gene, J gene, V gene, CDR3 protein, CDR3 DNA. The D gene is left open where the match is weak. Expanded clones get a size class; other rows say once, few or many, or leave the size out.

clone_size: -
d_call: TRBD1
j_call: TRBJ2-7
v_call: TRBV18
cdr3_aa: CASSPGQVAAQQYF
cdr3_nt: TGTGCCAGCTCACCGGGACAGGTGGCCGCCCAGCAGTACTTC

clone_size: few
d_call: -
j_call: TRBJ1-1
v_call: TRBV7-9
cdr3_aa: CATGGEAFF
cdr3_nt: TGTGCCACGGGGGGTGAAGCTTTCTTT

clone_size: -
d_call: -
j_call: TRBJ2-7
v_call: TRBV27
cdr3_aa: CASSYGTMTYEQYF
cdr3_nt: TGTGCCAGCAGTTACGGGACAATGACCTACGAGCAGTACTTC

clone_size: -
d_call: -
j_call: TRBJ1-2
v_call: TRBV6-5
cdr3_aa: CASSTGYDGYTF
cdr3_nt: TGTGCCAGCAGTACAGGGTATGATGGCTACACCTTC

clone_size: few
d_call: TRBD1
j_call: TRBJ2-5
v_call: TRBV30
cdr3_aa: CAWSAGQGARETQYF
cdr3_nt: TGTGCCTGGAGCGCCGGACAGGGGGCGCGAGAGACCCAGTACTTC

clone_size: few
d_call: -
j_call: TRBJ2-7
v_call: TRBV5-1
cdr3_aa: CASSLIGESSDEQYF
cdr3_nt: TGCGCCAGCAGCTTGATCGGGGAGTCATCCGACGAGCAGTACTTC

clone_size: few
d_call: TRBD1
j_call: TRBJ2-3
v_call: TRBV5-1
cdr3_aa: CASRLNPDRRDTQYF
cdr3_nt: TGCGCCAGCAGACTAAACCCGGACAGGCGGGATACGCAGTATTTT

clone_size: few
d_call: -
j_call: TRBJ1-1
v_call: TRBV29-1
cdr3_aa: CSVLPGGTEAFF
cdr3_nt: TGCAGCGTACTCCCGGGGGGTACTGAAGCTTTCTTT

clone_size: few
d_call: -
j_call: TRBJ2-7
v_call: TRBV4-2
cdr3_aa: CASSQSLSQSSYEQYF
cdr3_nt: TGTGCCAGCAGCCAGTCGCTTAGCCAAAGCTCCTACGAGCAGTACTTC

clone_size: -
d_call: TRBD2
j_call: TRBJ2-1
v_call: TRBV19
cdr3_aa: CASSIIAGVRNEQFF
cdr3_nt: TGTGCCAGTAGTATTATAGCGGGAGTAAGAAATGAGCAGTTCTTC

clone_size: -
d_call: TRBD1
j_call: TRBJ2-5
v_call: TRBV7-3
cdr3_aa: CASSSTGSYQETQYF
cdr3_nt: TGTGCCAGCAGTTCGACAGGGTCGTACCAAGAGACCCAGTACTTC

clone_size: -
d_call: -
j_call: TRBJ2-7
v_call: TRBV18
cdr3_aa: CASSPRDGGSYEQYF
cdr3_nt: TGTGCCAGCTCACCAAGGGATGGGGGGTCCTACGAGCAGTACTTC

clone_size: -
d_call: TRBD2
j_call: TRBJ2-1
v_call: TRBV19
cdr3_aa: CASSIDKRLAGAAEQFF
cdr3_nt: TGTGCCAGTAGTATAGATAAGAGACTAGCGGGAGCGGCTGAGCAGTTCTTC

clone_size: few
d_call: -
j_call: TRBJ2-7
v_call: TRBV10-3
cdr3_aa: CAISEPDLMPHEQYF
cdr3_nt: TGTGCCATCAGTGAGCCGGACTTAATGCCCCACGAGCAGTACTTC

clone_size: few
d_call: -
j_call: TRBJ2-3
v_call: TRBV9
cdr3_aa: CASSVPGYTDTQYF
cdr3_nt: TGTGCCAGCAGCGTCCCGGGATACACAGATACGCAGTATTTT

clone_size: few
d_call: -
j_call: TRBJ1-1
v_call: TRBV5-1
cdr3_aa: CASSFFLGRGMNTEAFF
cdr3_nt: TGCGCCAGCAGCTTCTTCCTCGGTCGGGGAATGAACACTGAAGCTTTCTTT

clone_size: -
d_call: -
j_call: TRBJ1-1
v_call: TRBV27
cdr3_aa: CASSFLPSTEAFF
cdr3_nt: TGTGCCAGCAGTTTCCTCCCGAGCACTGAAGCTTTCTTT

clone_size: few
d_call: TRBD1
j_call: TRBJ2-7
v_call: TRBV30
cdr3_aa: CAWSVMGQGRGEQYF
cdr3_nt: TGTGCCTGGAGTGTTATGGGACAGGGGCGAGGGGAGCAGTACTTC

clone_size: -
d_call: -
j_call: TRBJ1-1
v_call: TRBV7-3
cdr3_aa: CASSSQGSGVMAEAFF
cdr3_nt: TGTGCCAGCAGCTCTCAGGGTTCTGGGGTAATGGCTGAAGCTTTCTTT

clone_size: -
d_call: -
j_call: TRBJ2-6
v_call: TRBV29-1
cdr3_aa: CSFRGSGANVLTF
cdr3_nt: TGCAGCTTCAGGGGCTCTGGGGCCAACGTCCTGACTTTC

clone_size: few
d_call: -
j_call: TRBJ1-5
v_call: TRBV11-1
cdr3_aa: CASSAYSNQPQHF
cdr3_nt: TGTGCCAGCAGCGCGTATAGCAATCAGCCCCAGCATTTT

clone_size: -
d_call: -
j_call: TRBJ1-2
v_call: TRBV5-1
cdr3_aa: CASSGQQNYGYTF
cdr3_nt: TGCGCCAGCAGCGGACAGCAAAACTATGGCTACACCTTC

clone_size: -
d_call: TRBD2
j_call: TRBJ2-5
v_call: TRBV7-2
cdr3_aa: CASSLRYSGSLETQYF
cdr3_nt: TGTGCCAGCAGCTTAAGATATAGCGGGAGCCTAGAGACCCAGTACTTC

clone_size: few
d_call: -
j_call: TRBJ2-3
v_call: TRBV5-3
cdr3_aa: CARSPTPTDTDTQYF
cdr3_nt: TGTGCCAGAAGCCCGACACCGACCGACACAGATACGCAGTATTTT

clone_size: -
d_call: -
j_call: TRBJ1-5
v_call: TRBV4-1
cdr3_aa: CASSQGPAQAQPQHF
cdr3_nt: TGCGCCAGCAGCCAAGGTCCGGCGCAGGCTCAGCCCCAGCATTTT

clone_size: -
d_call: -
j_call: TRBJ2-3
v_call: TRBV5-1
cdr3_aa: CASSLREEQYF
cdr3_nt: TGCGCCAGCAGCTTGAGAGAGGAGCAGTATTTT

clone_size: few
d_call: TRBD1
j_call: TRBJ2-5
v_call: TRBV9
cdr3_aa: CDRPGQGSETQYF
cdr3_nt: TGTGACCGACCGGGACAGGGGTCGGAGACCCAGTACTTC

clone_size: few
d_call: -
j_call: TRBJ2-3
v_call: TRBV7-2
cdr3_aa: CASSPDWATDTQYF
cdr3_nt: TGTGCCAGCAGCCCGGACTGGGCCACAGATACGCAGTATTTT

clone_size: -
d_call: -
j_call: TRBJ2-3
v_call: TRBV28
cdr3_aa: CASSFLAPENTDTQYF
cdr3_nt: TGTGCCAGCAGTTTCCTAGCGCCAGAGAACACAGATACGCAGTATTTT

clone_size: few
d_call: TRBD2
j_call: TRBJ2-3
v_call: TRBV4-2
cdr3_aa: CASSQGPAGDTDTQYF
cdr3_nt: TGTGCCAGCAGCCAAGGACCAGCGGGAGACACAGATACGCAGTATTTT

clone_size: few
d_call: TRBD1
j_call: TRBJ2-7
v_call: TRBV5-1
cdr3_aa: CASSLDGTARYEQYF
cdr3_nt: TGCGCCAGCAGCTTGGACGGGACAGCCAGATACGAGCAGTACTTC

clone_size: -
d_call: TRBD1
j_call: TRBJ2-1
v_call: TRBV6-5
cdr3_aa: CASRQPGQASEEQFF
cdr3_nt: TGTGCCAGCAGACAACCGGGACAGGCCTCTGAGGAGCAGTTCTTC

clone_size: -
d_call: -
j_call: TRBJ2-5
v_call: TRBV11-1
cdr3_aa: CASSWGEETQYF
cdr3_nt: TGTGCCAGCAGCTGGGGGGAAGAGACCCAGTACTTC

clone_size: many
d_call: TRBD2
j_call: TRBJ2-5
v_call: TRBV29-1
cdr3_aa: CSVDTSGAQETQYF
cdr3_nt: TGCAGCGTTGATACTAGCGGAGCTCAAGAGACCCAGTACTTC

clone_size: few
d_call: TRBD1
j_call: TRBJ2-7
v_call: TRBV28
cdr3_aa: CASSLQGDPYEQYF
cdr3_nt: TGTGCCAGCAGTTTACAGGGGGATCCCTACGAGCAGTACTTC

clone_size: few
d_call: TRBD1
j_call: TRBJ1-1
v_call: TRBV6-6
cdr3_aa: CASARDRGENTEAFF
cdr3_nt: TGTGCCAGCGCCCGGGACAGGGGGGAGAACACTGAAGCTTTCTTT

clone_size: -
d_call: -
j_call: TRBJ2-7
v_call: TRBV10-3
cdr3_aa: CAISEDRDFYEQYF
cdr3_nt: TGTGCCATCAGTGAGGACAGGGACTTCTACGAGCAGTACTTC

clone_size: -
d_call: TRBD2
j_call: TRBJ2-1
v_call: TRBV9
cdr3_aa: CASSVVASGHNEQFF
cdr3_nt: TGTGCCAGCAGCGTAGTGGCTAGCGGTCACAATGAGCAGTTCTTC

clone_size: few
d_call: TRBD1
j_call: TRBJ1-2
v_call: TRBV2
cdr3_aa: CASRDRADYGYTF
cdr3_nt: TGTGCCAGCAGGGACAGGGCGGACTATGGCTACACCTTC

clone_size: -
d_call: -
j_call: TRBJ2-3
v_call: TRBV5-4
cdr3_aa: CASGFSGTTSTDTQYF
cdr3_nt: TGTGCCAGCGGATTCTCCGGGACAACTAGCACAGATACGCAGTATTTT

clone_size: few
d_call: -
j_call: TRBJ2-6
v_call: TRBV28
cdr3_aa: CASSLSRAGANVLTF
cdr3_nt: TGTGCCAGCAGTTTGTCTCGAGCTGGGGCCAACGTCCTGACTTTC

clone_size: few
d_call: -
j_call: TRBJ2-7
v_call: TRBV4-2
cdr3_aa: CASSQGAMDSSYEQYF
cdr3_nt: TGTGCCAGCAGCCAAGGCGCAATGGACAGCTCCTACGAGCAGTACTTC

clone_size: many
d_call: TRBD1
j_call: TRBJ1-5
v_call: TRBV15
cdr3_aa: CATRTGDQPQHF
cdr3_nt: TGTGCCACCCGGACAGGGGACCAGCCCCAGCATTTT

clone_size: -
d_call: -
j_call: TRBJ1-1
v_call: TRBV29-1
cdr3_aa: CSVDWVRGKEAFF
cdr3_nt: TGCAGCGTTGATTGGGTCAGGGGAAAGGAAGCTTTCTTT

clone_size: few
d_call: -
j_call: TRBJ2-5
v_call: TRBV19
cdr3_aa: CASSNPGIDEETQYF
cdr3_nt: TGTGCCAGTAGTAATCCAGGTATCGATGAAGAGACCCAGTACTTC

clone_size: -
d_call: -
j_call: TRBJ2-3
v_call: TRBV9
cdr3_aa: CASSATGTGADTQYF
cdr3_nt: TGTGCCAGCAGCGCAACGGGAACGGGGGCAGATACGCAGTATTTT

clone_size: -
d_call: -
j_call: TRBJ1-1
v_call: TRBV4-3
cdr3_aa: CASSQDNLGGGRTEAFF
cdr3_nt: TGCGCCAGCAGCCAAGACAACTTGGGGGGCGGGAGGACTGAAGCTTTCTTT

clone_size: few
d_call: TRBD2
j_call: TRBJ2-5
v_call: TRBV28
cdr3_aa: CASTSSGETQYF
cdr3_nt: TGTGCCAGCACTTCTAGCGGAGAGACCCAGTACTTC

clone_size: few
d_call: -
j_call: TRBJ1-5
v_call: TRBV30
cdr3_aa: CAWSVMGVGNQPQHF
cdr3_nt: TGTGCCTGGAGTGTTATGGGAGTCGGCAATCAGCCCCAGCATTTT

clone_size: few
d_call: -
j_call: TRBJ2-6
v_call: TRBV11-2
cdr3_aa: CASSYRGTGANVLTF
cdr3_nt: TGTGCCAGCAGCTACCGGGGTACTGGGGCCAACGTCCTGACTTTC